This T cell receptor (beta chain) is from a study of long-term antiretroviral therapy in people with HIV. Samples were assayed with immunoSEQ v3.0 at survey level. Assay: immunoSEQ multiplex PCR; the TCRdb copy retains only in-frame clones and omits some. The table records around 25,000 clones, about 86% of them present only once. CDR3 size: 13 residues. The germline V gene encodes CDR1 SNHLY and CDR2 FYNNEI. Trimming left V 8 bases short and J 2 bases short, with 13 bases between. Points on this clone: Its antigen is currently unknown.

No donor had fewer than one pre-ART PBMC sample or fewer than two post-ART PBMC samples. Before they underwent DNA extraction, samples held about 1-11 million cryopreserved PBMC. Findings and limits, study-wide: ART adherence, viral resistance and therapy changes went undocumented. ART was followed by higher diversity that remained below transplant donor controls.

This chain joins TRBV2 and TRBJ2-7; D remains ambiguous. The sequences come from unsorted PBMCs, collected 1.9 years after starting antiretroviral therapy. This clonotype was obtained from a woman aged 25 to 39 with HIV. CDR3 sequence: CASLRLLPYEQYF. The CDR3 DNA follows: TGTGCCAGCCTAAGACTCCTACCCTACGAGCAGTACTTC.